The clone carrying this T cell receptor beta chain was picked up one time. This record comes from a study of blood T cell repertoires in COVID-19. The wider study: Samples taken during acute and convalescent COVID-19 were collected in the United States, Italy and Spain. T cells, B-cell-depleted T cells, or PBMCs provided the cDNA or gDNA that served as material.

How the authors handled the data: From reference gene primer amplification, estimates of nucleated cell counts were derived. Profiling relied on immunoSEQ multiplex PCR, and the TCRdb table lists in-frame clones only, not all of them. That table furnishes V, J and clone size, whereas the DNA furnished D and trimming. The sample comprises about 76,000 clones, 70% to 90% of which are singletons, and 9.6% rests with the top ten. The CDR3 contains 13 residues. The V end lost 7 bases, the J end lost 10 bases, and 18 bases lay between the germline ends. Germline V gives CDR1 SGHRS, CDR2 YFSETQ. Sequenced: peripheral blood. The chain recombines TRBV5-1 with TRBJ1-5; D is undetermined. This sequence originates from a man aged 45-65 years with COVID-19, enrolled during active disease. CDR3 in DNA: TGCGCCAGCCCGGAGGTATTCGTCAACCCCCAGCATTTT. Its protein is CASPEVFVNPQHF.